At least ten counts were recorded for the clone carrying this TCR beta chain. The antigen remains undetermined. The CDR3 covers 15 residues. Germline CDR1 and CDR2: MNHGY and SVAAGI. V trimming: 6 bases; J trimming: 4 bases; junction bases outside the gene matches: 10. This sample is part of a study of neurological immune-mediated disorders. The study, taken as a whole, reports: Phylogenetic grouping assigned the repertoires of 18 of 34 multiple sclerosis patients to a single cluster of related CDR3 sequences. This cluster may be a repertoire-level signature.

TCRdb reprocessed the 5' RACE reads with MiXCR, giving one entry per CDR3 protein. The sample lists 66,000 or so distinct CDR3 sequences, less than 5.5% occurring once. The chain is built from TRBV6-9 and TRBJ1-2; 8 bases match TRBD1. Specimen: PBMCs. The receptor's source is a man younger than 45 with multiple sclerosis. In DNA form, the CDR3 reads TGTGCCAGCAGCCAATTCCAACAGGGGGGCTATGGCTACACCTTC. This sequence encodes CASSQFQQGGYGYTF.